This paragraph reports one T cell receptor (beta chain). No cognate antigen has been identified for it. Per-nucleotide qualities are absent, and no much larger clonotype sits a single base away. In the paper's terms, the treatment or condition label means: oral pan-JAK inhibitor, 5-10 mg twice daily. Lesional scalp punch biopsies and peripheral blood were obtained from alopecia areata patients. After PBMCs were isolated by density centrifugation and stained for CD3, CD4 and CD8, a FACSAria was used to sort CD4+ and CD8+ T cells. The data are from a study of CD8+ T cells in alopecia areata (dated by TCRdb to the late 2010s). A note on the overall study: The treated patients, all with moderate-to-severe alopecia areata, were enrolled in an open-label pilot trial of oral tofacitinib given at 5 to 10 mg twice daily. Tofacitinib was given for 6 to 18 months, followed by 6 months of follow-up off drug to assess delayed response and recurrence. Disease severity in treated patients was measured with the SALT score, which quantifies the percentage of affected scalp surface area. High-throughput TCRbeta sequencing was used to examine T cell clonal expansion in alopecia areata in both the C3H/HeJ mouse model and human patients. In humans, TCRbeta sequencing was performed on scalp tissue and on sorted CD4+ and CD8+ peripheral blood T cells from healthy controls and from patients with patchy or totalis/universalis alopecia areata. Biopsies were taken from tofacitinib-treated patients at baseline and at 4 and 24 weeks of treatment, and a later scalp biopsy was taken in several of the tofacitinib-treated patients. Scalp clonality was compared across normal scalp (n=4), patchy alopecia areata scalp (n=8), and alopecia totalis/universalis scalp (n=8). The RNA source kit depended on sample type: the PAXgene miRNA kit for fixed scalp, the miRNeasy kit for PBMCs, and the RNeasy kit for mouse skin. TCRbeta CDR3 regions were amplified by immunoSEQ multiplex PCR using 35 Vbeta forward and 13 Jbeta reverse primers. Overall study results and their limits: Lesional scalp, especially in alopecia totalis/universalis, showed higher clonality and more expanded CD8+ clones than normal scalp, suggesting antigenic drive. During tofacitinib treatment, many expanded lesional clones remained in scalp and blood, and this persistence may partly explain relapse after treatment is stopped. Scalp TCR repertoire analysis is complicated because resident alphabeta T cells in normal human skin are also sequenced, whereas mouse skin is dominated by gammadelta T cells. Tofacitinib significantly lowered scalp clonality and the number of expanded CD8+ clones among the top 100 scalp clones. Shared TCR sequences between patients were less evident than in mice, which may be partly attributable to HLA diversity in the patient population. The treated cohort was small, with a single nonresponder, so links between baseline CD8+ expansion and response need larger studies.

Libraries were constructed by the immunoSEQ multiplex PCR assay. RNA was extracted from all samples and reverse transcribed into cDNA, which served as template for TCR sequencing. SuperScript III was used for first-strand cDNA synthesis, primed with a 2:1 mix of oligo-dT and random hexamers. Amplification bias was assessed with a synthetic immune receptor repertoire, and residual bias was removed computationally. The study's processing was this. Raw reads were preprocessed to remove errors, and CDR3 was defined by IMGT conventions from the conserved cysteine to phenylalanine. Clonality was computed as 1 minus the Shannon entropy, with the entropy normalized by log2 of the number of productive unique TCRs. CD4 or CD8 identity of scalp clones was inferred by cross-referencing scalp TCRbeta sequences with sorted blood CD4 and CD8 repertoires. Drawn from immuneACCESS, this table holds only the in-frame rearrangements with V and J called that TCRdb kept. Clones are partly lost; checked studies trace under half to an unresolved V gene and leave the rest unexplained. V and J calls plus clone size are reproduced from that table; the DNA served to infer D and trimming. This sample holds under 95,000 clones; about two thirds were observed only once. About 18% of the sample is in the top ten clones.

The germline V gene encodes CDR1 SGHAT and CDR2 FQNNGV. Reading from cysteine to phenylalanine, the CDR3 counts 17 amino acids. The retained sequence is limited to the CDR3, 51 bases, with the frame set at the first base. Trimming at the junction amounts to 1 base on V and 2 bases on J, and the germline ends lie 16 bases apart. The sample here was CD8+ T cells sorted from blood, taken between weeks 43 and 45, from a patient treated with tofacitinib. The chain is encoded by TRBV11-2 joined to TRBJ2-3, with TRBD2 as a weak D call on 6 bases. The sequence derives from a human donor with alopecia areata. CDR3 region: CASSLGPGTGDTDTQYF. The nucleotide sequence is given as TGTGCCAGCAGCTTAGGACCAGGTACGGGGGACACAGATACGCAGTATTTT.